This T cell receptor beta chain was recovered during a study of blood T cell repertoires in COVID-19. For the study at large: The study drew acute and convalescent COVID-19 samples from the United States, Italy and Spain.

This CDR3 region has 16 residues. V was pared by 3 bases and J by 7 bases, with 13 bases of the junction left unmatched. The V gene's germline CDR1 is LNHDA and CDR2 SQIVND (reference sequence). Sequencing used immunoSEQ multiplex PCR; TCRdb keeps in-frame clones, though not all of them. The data hold about 92,000 clones, with around nine tenths observed a single time. Source material: peripheral blood. This clonotype originated in a woman aged 60-75 years with COVID-19, enrolled during active disease. The gene calls are TRBV19 and TRBJ2-7; 9 positions match TRBD1. The chain's CDR3 is CASSIFKLGQGVEQYF. DNA for the CDR3: TGTGCCAGTAGTATTTTTAAGTTGGGACAGGGTGTTGAGCAGTACTTC.